The clone carrying this T cell receptor beta chain has only a few counts. Antigen: not known. The data are from a study of beta chain features in type 1 diabetes. The CDR3 runs to 15 residues. The V end lost 2 bases, the J end lost 8 bases, and 18 bases lay between the germline ends. The germline V gene encodes CDR1 MNHEY and CDR2 SMNVEV (reference sequence). Whole-study findings and limits: No resolution was reached here on whether HLA type influences TCRB rearrangement. TCRB CDR3s from Type 1 diabetes patients were moderately but significantly shorter in all four CD4+ subsets. Short templates might get an advantage during PCR, and this would be equal in patients and controls.

Expressed TCRB transcripts got sequenced, as all isolated RNA was reverse transcribed. Only in-frame clones appear in the TCRdb table, and some are missing; sequencing was by immunoSEQ multiplex PCR. This table has a few hundred thousand clones, roughly 14% appearing once. The sample comprised naive CD4+ T cells from blood. The chain joins TRBV27 to TRBJ1-2, with D maybe TRBD1 (5 bases). This clonotype was sampled from a man younger than 45 in good health. CDR3 in DNA: TGTGCCAGCAGTTTACCGCCGTCCAGGGAATGGGGCTACACCTTC. Amino acids: CASSLPPSREWGYTF.